The 11 T cell receptor beta chains presented below share a single source sample, sequenced in a study of response to subunit inactivated influenza vaccine. MiXCR was run by TCRdb on the RT-PCR reads, yielding one entry per CDR3 protein. The sample has more than 450,000 distinct CDR3 sequences, 11% seen once. These same records also appear under a second study, on T cells expressing NK-cell markers. That work contributes: The TCR beta cDNA came from 5'RACE template switching with UMIs.

The sample was PBMCs from blood, taken on the day of vaccination. The receptors shown here come from a middle-aged man who received an inactivated influenza vaccine.

This clonotype was found a few times. The rearrangement links TRBV20-1 to TRBJ2-3; maybe TRBD2 (6 bases). The CDR3 runs 15 residues. V was shortened by 3 bases and J by 7 bases, with 20 bases between the two germline ends. Per germline, CDR1 DFQATT and CDR2 SNEGSKA (reference sequence). The CDR3 DNA reads as TGCAGTGCTAGGCCCTCGGGGGTCCGAGGATATACGCAGTATTTT. The encoded protein is CSARPSGVRGYTQYF.

At least ten counts were recorded for this clonotype. The V gene is TRBV28, the J gene TRBJ2-3; D is perhaps TRBD2 (6 bases). V lost 5 bases and J 6 bases, leaving 15 bases between the germline ends. Germline lookup yields CDR1 MDHEN and CDR2 SYDVKM. CDR3 size: 14 residues. The CDR3 nucleotides read TGTGCCAGCAGTCCAGACGGGAGTGGGGATACGCAGTATTTT. The encoded protein is CASSPDGSGDTQYF.

This clonotype came up many times. This chain uses TRBV28 with TRBJ2-1; D not resolved. The CDR3 runs to 13 residues. Germline loops: CDR1 MDHEN, CDR2 SYDVKM. V lost 1 base to trimming and J lost 7 bases, with 8 bases between them. In DNA, the CDR3 is TGTGCCAGCAGTTTATTGGTGGGTAATGAGCAGTTCTTC. Its protein is CASSLLVGNEQFF.

This clonotype was counted between two and nine times. The CDR3 DNA follows: TGTGCCAGCAGCGTAGAAGCAGGGAGGAGATCTGGAAACACCATATATTTT. Translated: CASSVEAGRRSGNTIYF. This chain joins TRBV9 and TRBJ1-3; a weak D match, TRBD1 (5 bases). CDR1 and CDR2 (germline): SGDLS, YYNGEE. The V end lost 0 bases, the J end lost 1 base, and 14 bases lay between the germline ends. CDR3 length: 17 amino acids.

There are a few counts of this clonotype. This sequence joins TRBV20-1 and TRBJ1-1; D gene ambiguous. Between the trimmed V and J ends, which lost 8 bases and 0 bases, there was a span of 16 bases. The CDR3 length is 14 residues. The germline V gene encodes CDR1 DFQATT and CDR2 SNEGSKA (reference sequence). The CDR3 DNA reads TGCAGTACCCGCTTTGCAGTACTGAACACTGAAGCTTTCTTT. Its protein product is CSTRFAVLNTEAFF.

There are a few counts of this clonotype. V usage is TRBV5-1 and J usage is TRBJ2-7; possibly TRBD1 for D (5 bases). CDR3 length: 14 residues. The germline CDR1 and CDR2 sequences are SGHRS and YFSETQ. Deletions cut 4 bases from V and 5 bases from J, with 16 bases between. Here the CDR3 reads CASSLGSAGNEQYF. DNA for the CDR3: TGCGCCAGCAGCCTGGGTTCCGCAGGGAACGAGCAGTACTTC.

The chain carries TRBV12-3 or TRBV12-4 and TRBJ2-5, with 10 bases that match TRBD1. V dropped 6 bases and J dropped 5; count of bases not matched to a gene: 12. The CDR3 loop spans 16 amino acids. Here the CDR3 DNA reads TGTGCCAGCAGCTGGGACAGGGGAGTCGGATGGGAGACCCAGTACTTC. Its translation is CASSWDRGVGWETQYF.

J is TRBJ2-1 and V is TRBV12-3 or TRBV12-4; no clear D gene. This CDR3 comprises 15 residues. Trimming pared 2 bases from V and 4 bases from J, leaving 12 bases between. The DNA for the CDR3 is TGTGCCAGCAGTTTACCCACCACTATATACAATGAGCAGTTCTTC. This translates into CASSLPTTIYNEQFF.

The genes are TRBV20-1 and TRBJ2-6; D is possibly TRBD2 (6 bases). The length of the CDR3 is 15 residues. V lost 6 bases, J lost 2 bases, and 14 bases lay in between. CDR1 is DFQATT and CDR2 is SNEGSKA in the germline V gene (reference sequence). DNA for the CDR3: TGCAGTGCCCGGGCGGGGCCCGCTGGGGCCAACGTCCTGACTTTC. Protein: CSARAGPAGANVLTF.

As regards this clonotype: One junction end disagrees with the germline gene, perhaps due to a read error. The chain is built from TRBV7-2 and TRBJ1-5; 7 positions match TRBD1. The CDR3 runs to 15 residues. The germline V gene encodes CDR1 SGHTA and CDR2 FQGNSA. The CDR3 reads CASSLRTGGGQPQDF. The DNA for the CDR3 is TGTGCCAGCAGCCTACGGACAGGAGGGGGGCAGCCCCAGGATTTT.

Worth noting for this clonotype: A much larger clone differs by one base, so this may be a read error. The genes are TRBV4-1 and TRBJ2-7; a possible D gene is TRBD1 (5 bases). The CDR3 contains 14 residues. CDR1 is MGHRA, CDR2 YSYEKL, per germline. This chain's CDR3 is CASSQGQYSYDQYF. The CDR3 region has the DNA TGCGCCAGCAGCCAAGGACAGTACTCCTACGACCAGTACTTC.